Shown below are 9 T cell receptor beta chains from a single sample sequenced in a study of blood T cell repertoires in COVID-19. Sequenced by immunoSEQ multiplex PCR; TCRdb stores in-frame clones only, minus some. This table holds 150,000 or so clones, around four fifths found once. The sequencing input was PBMCs or T cells enriched from blood (not recorded which). All receptors derive from a woman between 50 and 59 years old who had recovered from COVID-19.

This clone has just one count. The chain has TRBV9 and TRBJ1-2; tentative D call: TRBD1 (5 bases). This CDR3 contains 12 residues. V was shortened by 2 bases and J by 7 bases, with 9 bases between the two germline ends. Germline CDR1 is SGDLS and CDR2 is YYNGEE. This chain's CDR3 is CASSVGQLGYTF. For the CDR3, the DNA is TGTGCCAGCAGCGTGGGGCAGCTTGGCTACACCTTC.

In its sample, this clone was seen once. The V gene is TRBV30, the J gene TRBJ1-1; D gene ambiguous. The germline V gene encodes CDR1 GTSNPN and CDR2 SVGIG (reference sequence). Trimming left V 4 bases short and J 0 bases short, with 12 bases between. The CDR3 length is 14 residues. CDR3 region: CAWMRESMNTEAFF. In nucleotides, the CDR3 is TGTGCCTGGATGCGGGAGTCAATGAACACTGAAGCTTTCTTT. Variable domain in full (rest from reference TRBV30 and TRBJ1-1): SQTIHQWPATLVQPVGSPLSLECTVEGTSNPNLYWYRQAAGRGLQLLFYSVGIGQISSEVPQNLSASRPQDRQFILSSKKLLLSDSGFYLCAWMRESMNTEAFFGQGTRLTVV.

This chain joins TRBV3-1 (or the pseudogene TRBV3-2) and TRBJ1-2, with D tentatively TRBD1 (5 bases). Germline CDR1 and CDR2: LGHDT and YNNKEL (reference sequence). Trimming pared 2 bases from V and 4 bases from J, leaving 17 bases between. This CDR3 has 16 residues. The CDR3 DNA sequence: TGTGCCAGCAGCCAATTTGCAGGGTCACCCTTCTATGGCTACACCTTC. Translated, it gives CASSQFAGSPFYGYTF.

The V call is TRBV30, the J call TRBJ2-5, with 9 bases that match TRBD2. V gave up 2 bases and J gave up 5 bases; unmatched junction bases: 6. In germline, CDR1 is GTSNPN, CDR2 SVGIG (reference sequence). The CDR3 runs 14 residues. The CDR3 DNA reads TGTGCCTGGAGTTGGGCGGGGGGGCCTGAGACCCAGTACTTC. This translates into CAWSWAGGPETQYF.

The chain combines TRBV11-3 with TRBJ1-1, with a tentative D call TRBD1 (6 bases). The CDR3 is made up of 14 amino acids. The V gene lost 2 bases and the J gene lost 3 bases, with 10 bases spanning the gap. In germline, CDR1 is SGHNT, CDR2 YENEEA. This CDR3 reads CASSLRQGHTEAFF. CDR3 DNA sequence: TGTGCCAGCAGCTTAAGGCAGGGGCACACTGAAGCTTTCTTT.

This clone has a single count. This chain links TRBV7-9 with TRBJ2-3; 8 bases match TRBD2. The CDR3 has 16 residues. The germline CDR1 and CDR2 sequences are SEHNR and FQNEAQ (reference sequence). V lost 4 bases, J lost 3 bases, and 9 bases stayed unmatched. This CDR3 is CASSSRGGIGTDTQYF. The CDR3 DNA follows: TGTGCCAGCAGCTCTCGGGGGGGCATCGGAACAGATACGCAGTATTTT.

This clone was detected only once. CDR3: CASSPERGGGYGYTF. In DNA, the CDR3 is TGTGCCAGCAGCCCGGAGAGGGGGGGCGGCTATGGCTACACCTTC. The chain couples TRBV9 to TRBJ1-2, with TRBD1 as a possible D gene (6 bases). Germline V lookup: CDR1 SGDLS, CDR2 YYNGEE. The V end was cut by 4 bases, the J end by 4 bases, with 17 bases between. The length of the CDR3 is 15 residues. The whole variable domain, remainder taken from reference TRBV9 and TRBJ1-2, is DSGVTQTPKHLITATGQRVTLRCSPRSGDLSVYWYQQSLDQGLQFLIQYYNGEERAKGNILERFSAQQFPDLHSELNLSSLELGDSALYFCASSPERGGGYGYTFGSGTRLTVV.

The chain joins TRBV28 to TRBJ2-5, with D possibly matching TRBD1 (6 bases). The V gene's germline CDR1 is MDHEN and CDR2 SYDVKM. Between the trimmed V and J ends, which lost 4 bases and 3 bases, there was a span of 12 bases. The CDR3 loop spans 14 amino acids. Here the CDR3 DNA reads TGTGCCAGCAGTTGGGCCGACAGGAAAGAGACCCAGTACTTC. It encodes CASSWADRKETQYF.

The chain carries TRBV15 and TRBJ1-2, with 7 bases fitting TRBD1. CDR3 length equals 16 residues. Germline-derived CDR1 and CDR2 are LNHNV and YYDKDF (reference sequence). The trim removed 0 bases at V and 8 bases at J, leaving 12 bases unmatched. The CDR3 nucleotides are TGTGCCACCAGCAGAGACATCGGGACAGCAAGAACCGGCTACACCTTC. It is translated as CATSRDIGTARTGYTF.